A single sample is the source of the 5 T cell receptor beta chains below, sequenced in a study of blood T cell repertoires in COVID-19. Data came from immunoSEQ multiplex PCR; TCRdb stores just in-frame clones and leaves some out. The sample yields around 30,000 clones, over 75% seen once. The sample consisted of peripheral blood. The receptors here all came from a man in his 60s with active COVID-19.

The chain combines TRBV3-1 (or the pseudogene TRBV3-2) with TRBJ1-2; D might be TRBD1 (5 bases). The germline V gene has CDR1 LGHDT and CDR2 YNNKEL (reference sequence). This CDR3 is built from 16 residues. Trimming removed 4 bases at V and 4 bases at J, with 19 bases between. CDR3 bases: TGTGCCAGCAGCCCTAAACAGGCAGGGCTACTCTATGGCTACACCTTC. This codes for CASSPKQAGLLYGYTF.

The chain recombines TRBV6-4 with TRBJ2-2, with D perhaps TRBD2 (6 bases). Between the trimmed V and J ends, which lost 5 bases and 4 bases, there was a span of 14 bases. This CDR3 has 15 amino acids. Germline CDR1 is MRHNA and CDR2 is SNTAGT. In nucleotides, the CDR3 is TGTGCCAGCAGTAGGGGAGAAGCGGGCACCGGGGAGCTGTTTTTT. Encoded protein: CASSRGEAGTGELFF.

The chain has TRBV11-1 and TRBJ2-1; unclear D gene. Germline CDR1 is SGHAT and CDR2 is FQDESV (reference sequence). With 2 bases removed from V and 2 bases from J, the gap between germline ends came to 10 bases. This CDR3 contains 15 residues. In DNA form, the CDR3 reads TGTGCCAGCAGCTTAACGGGTTGGGCCTACAATGAGCAGTTCTTC. It encodes CASSLTGWAYNEQFF.

The table lists this clone with a count of one. The gene calls are TRBV21-1 and TRBJ1-1; the table's D call, TRBD1, has no DNA check behind it. TRBV21-1 is flagged as a pseudogene. The CDR3 sequence is 13 residues long. CDR3 in amino acids: CASTRTEDTEAFF. DNA of the CDR3: TGTGCCAGCACCCGGACAGAGGACACTGAAGCTTTCTTT.

The chain combines TRBV3-1 (or the pseudogene TRBV3-2) with TRBJ1-3; TRBD1 matches 8 bases. The germline V gene encodes CDR1 LGHDT and CDR2 YNNKEL (reference sequence). This CDR3 comprises 18 residues. Trimming removed 2 bases from V and 7 bases from J; junction bases left unmatched: 16. This chain's CDR3 is CASSQTGGRTGGRNTIYF. In nucleotides, the CDR3 is TGTGCCAGCAGCCAAACGGGTGGGCGAACAGGGGGACGGAACACCATATATTTT.